This TCR beta chain was documented in a study of Tregs in tolerant kidney transplant recipients. Notes on the study in general: No direct test of biological reproducibility was done here. The most relevant donor-specific Treg TCRbeta repertoire apparently came from expansion with activated donor B cells.

Points on this clone: The antigen remains undetermined.

This CDR3 has 14 residues. V was shortened by 7 bases and J by 0 bases, with 13 bases between the two germline ends. CDR1 and CDR2 (germline): MNHEY, SMNVEV (reference sequence). Mixed chimerism was transient after nonmyeloablative marrow transplants from related graft donors. CD4+CD25+CD127- Tregs, CD4+CD25- non-Tregs, CD4 and CD8 cells were sorted. Here immunoSEQ multiplex PCR was the method, and the copy in TCRdb shows in-frame clones only, minus some. The profile covers tens of thousands of clones, with 90% to 95% appearing a single time and roughly 1.5% taken by the ten largest. The chain joins TRBV27 to TRBJ2-7, with D possibly TRBD1 on 6 matching bases. This sequence was found in a human patient who received a combined kidney and bone marrow transplant. Some T cells here may be from the graft donor. The source material was CD4+ T cells from blood (PBMCs), sampled 12 months after the transplant. CDR3 bases: TGTGCCAGCAAAATCGGACAGCCCTCCTACGAGCAGTACTTC. Protein product: CASKIGQPSYEQYF.